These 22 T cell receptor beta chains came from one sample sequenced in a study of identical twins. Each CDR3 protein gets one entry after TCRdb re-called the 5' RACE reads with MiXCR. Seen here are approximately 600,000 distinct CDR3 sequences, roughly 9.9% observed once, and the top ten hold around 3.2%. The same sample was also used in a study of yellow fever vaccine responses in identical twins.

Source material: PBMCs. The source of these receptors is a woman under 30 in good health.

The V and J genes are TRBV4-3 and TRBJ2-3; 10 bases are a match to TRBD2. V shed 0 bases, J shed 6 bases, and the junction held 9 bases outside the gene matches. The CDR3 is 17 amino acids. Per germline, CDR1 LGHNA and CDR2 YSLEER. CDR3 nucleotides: TGCGCCAGCAGCCAAGATCTTACAGCGGGAGGGTCGGATACGCAGTATTTT. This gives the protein CASSQDLTAGGSDTQYF.

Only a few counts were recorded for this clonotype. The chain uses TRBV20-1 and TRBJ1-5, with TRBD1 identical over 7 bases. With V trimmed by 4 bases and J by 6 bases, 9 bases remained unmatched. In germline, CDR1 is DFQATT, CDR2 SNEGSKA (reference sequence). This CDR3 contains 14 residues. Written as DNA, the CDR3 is TGCAGTGCTATGGTAGGGGGCGGCCGTCAGCCCCAGCATTTT. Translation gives CSAMVGGGRQPQHF.

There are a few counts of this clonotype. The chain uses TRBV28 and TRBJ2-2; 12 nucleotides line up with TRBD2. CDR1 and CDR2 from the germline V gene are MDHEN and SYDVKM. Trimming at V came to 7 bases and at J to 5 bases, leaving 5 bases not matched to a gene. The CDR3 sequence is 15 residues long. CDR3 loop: CASNFGLAGTGELFF. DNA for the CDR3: TGTGCCAGCAATTTCGGACTAGCGGGAACCGGGGAGCTGTTTTTT.

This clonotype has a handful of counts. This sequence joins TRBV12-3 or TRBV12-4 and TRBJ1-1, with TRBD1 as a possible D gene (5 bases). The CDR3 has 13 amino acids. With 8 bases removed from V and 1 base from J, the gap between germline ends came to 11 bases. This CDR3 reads CASGPGGNTEAFF. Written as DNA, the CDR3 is TGTGCCAGCGGCCCTGGGGGGAACACTGAAGCTTTCTTT.

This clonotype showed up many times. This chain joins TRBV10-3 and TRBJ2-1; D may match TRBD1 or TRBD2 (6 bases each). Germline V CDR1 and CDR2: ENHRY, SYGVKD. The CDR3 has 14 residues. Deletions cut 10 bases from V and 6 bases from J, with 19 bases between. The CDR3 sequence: CASGDTLVGNEQFF. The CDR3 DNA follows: TGTGCCAGCGGGGACACCCTCGTCGGCAATGAGCAGTTCTTC.

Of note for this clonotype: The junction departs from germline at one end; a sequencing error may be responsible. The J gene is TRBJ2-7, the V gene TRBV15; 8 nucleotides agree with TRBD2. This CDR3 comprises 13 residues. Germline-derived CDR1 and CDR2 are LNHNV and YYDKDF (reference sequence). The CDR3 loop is CATSRPTSGEKAF. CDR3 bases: TGTGCCACCAGCAGACCCACTAGCGGAGAAAAGGCCTTC.

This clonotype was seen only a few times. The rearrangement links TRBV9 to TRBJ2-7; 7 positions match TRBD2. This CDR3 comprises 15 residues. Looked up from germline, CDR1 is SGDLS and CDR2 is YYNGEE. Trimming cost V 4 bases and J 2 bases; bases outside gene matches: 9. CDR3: CASSPAGLPTYEQYF. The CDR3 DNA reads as TGTGCCAGCAGCCCAGCGGGACTACCGACCTACGAGCAGTACTTC.

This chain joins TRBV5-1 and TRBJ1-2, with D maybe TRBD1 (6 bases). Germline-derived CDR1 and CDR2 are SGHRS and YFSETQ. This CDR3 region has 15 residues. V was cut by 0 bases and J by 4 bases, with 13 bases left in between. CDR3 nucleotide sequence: TGCGCCAGCAGCTTGGCCGGACAGTCCCCCTATGGCTACACCTTC. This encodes CASSLAGQSPYGYTF.

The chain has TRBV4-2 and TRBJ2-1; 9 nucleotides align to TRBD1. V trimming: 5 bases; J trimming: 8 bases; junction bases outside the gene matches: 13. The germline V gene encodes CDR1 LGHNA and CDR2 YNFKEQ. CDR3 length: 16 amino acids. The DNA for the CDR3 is TGTGCCAGCAGCGGCTGGACAGGGGAAAAATCGCATGAGCAGTTCTTC. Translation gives CASSGWTGEKSHEQFF.

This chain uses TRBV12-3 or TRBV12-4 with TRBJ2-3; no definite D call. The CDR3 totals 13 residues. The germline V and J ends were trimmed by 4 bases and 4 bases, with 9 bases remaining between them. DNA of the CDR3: TGTGCCAGCAGTTGGATCTCCTCAGATACGCAGTATTTT. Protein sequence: CASSWISSDTQYF.

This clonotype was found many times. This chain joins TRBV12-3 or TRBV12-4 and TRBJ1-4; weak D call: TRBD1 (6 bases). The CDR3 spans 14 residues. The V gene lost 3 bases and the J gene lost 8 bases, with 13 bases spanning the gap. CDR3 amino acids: CASSFRGAPEKLFF. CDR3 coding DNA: TGTGCCAGCAGTTTCAGGGGTGCCCCAGAAAAACTGTTTTTT.

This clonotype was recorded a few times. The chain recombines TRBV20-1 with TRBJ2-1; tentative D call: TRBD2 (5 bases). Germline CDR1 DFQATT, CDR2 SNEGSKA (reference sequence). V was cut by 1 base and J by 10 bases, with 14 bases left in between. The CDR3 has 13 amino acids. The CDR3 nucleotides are TGCAGTGCTAGAGTGGCTAGCACGTACGAGCAGTTCTTC. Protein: CSARVASTYEQFF.

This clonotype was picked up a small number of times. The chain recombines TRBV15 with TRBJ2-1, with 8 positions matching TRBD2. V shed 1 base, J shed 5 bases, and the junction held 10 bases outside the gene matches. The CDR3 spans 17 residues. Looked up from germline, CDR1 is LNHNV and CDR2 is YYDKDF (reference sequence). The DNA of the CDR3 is TGTGCCACCAGCAGAGTAGCGACTAGCGAGACCCACAATGAGCAGTTCTTC. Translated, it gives CATSRVATSETHNEQFF.

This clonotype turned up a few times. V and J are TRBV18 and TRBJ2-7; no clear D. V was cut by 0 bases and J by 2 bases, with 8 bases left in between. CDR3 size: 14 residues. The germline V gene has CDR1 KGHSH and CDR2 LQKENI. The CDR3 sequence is CASSPPGPPYEQYF. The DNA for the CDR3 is TGTGCCAGCTCACCACCTGGACCTCCCTACGAGCAGTACTTC.

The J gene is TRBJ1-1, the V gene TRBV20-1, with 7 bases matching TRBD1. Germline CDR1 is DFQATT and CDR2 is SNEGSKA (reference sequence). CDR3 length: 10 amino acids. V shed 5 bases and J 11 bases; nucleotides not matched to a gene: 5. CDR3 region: CSAPQGGAFF. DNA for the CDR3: TGCAGTGCTCCTCAGGGGGGGGCTTTCTTT.

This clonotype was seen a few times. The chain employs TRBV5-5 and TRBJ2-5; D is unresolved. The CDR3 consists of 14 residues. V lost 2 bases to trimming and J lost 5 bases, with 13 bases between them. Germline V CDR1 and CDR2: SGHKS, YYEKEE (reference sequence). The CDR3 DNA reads TGTGCCAGCAGCTTCCCCCGACTTTTTGAGACCCAGTACTTC. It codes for CASSFPRLFETQYF.

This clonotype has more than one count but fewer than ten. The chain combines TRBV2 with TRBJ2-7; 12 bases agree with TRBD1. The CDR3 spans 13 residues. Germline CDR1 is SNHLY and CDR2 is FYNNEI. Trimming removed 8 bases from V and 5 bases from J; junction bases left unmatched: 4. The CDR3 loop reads CASLGQGANEQYF. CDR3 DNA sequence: TGTGCCAGCTTGGGACAGGGGGCCAACGAGCAGTACTTC.

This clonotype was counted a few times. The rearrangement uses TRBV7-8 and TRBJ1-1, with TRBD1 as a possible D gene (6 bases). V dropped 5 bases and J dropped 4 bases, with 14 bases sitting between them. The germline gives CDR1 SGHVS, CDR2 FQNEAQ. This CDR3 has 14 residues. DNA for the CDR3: TGTGCCAGCAGCCACGGGGGCTGGGGCACTGAAGCTTTCTTT. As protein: CASSHGGWGTEAFF.

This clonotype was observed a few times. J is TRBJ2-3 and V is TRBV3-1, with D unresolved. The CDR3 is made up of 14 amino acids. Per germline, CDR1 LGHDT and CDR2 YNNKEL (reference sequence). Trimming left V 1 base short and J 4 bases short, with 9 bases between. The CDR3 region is CASSQVRGADTQYF. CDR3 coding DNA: TGTGCCAGCAGCCAAGTTCGCGGTGCAGATACGCAGTATTTT.

In DNA form, the CDR3 reads TGTGCCAGCAGTCCCGGACTAGCGGGGACCTCCTACGAGCAGTACTTC. Translated, it gives CASSPGLAGTSYEQYF. This rearrangement joins TRBV12-3 or TRBV12-4 to TRBJ2-7; TRBD2 aligns across 12 bases. CDR3 size: 16 residues. V lost 5 bases and J lost 0; bases outside the gene matches: 5.

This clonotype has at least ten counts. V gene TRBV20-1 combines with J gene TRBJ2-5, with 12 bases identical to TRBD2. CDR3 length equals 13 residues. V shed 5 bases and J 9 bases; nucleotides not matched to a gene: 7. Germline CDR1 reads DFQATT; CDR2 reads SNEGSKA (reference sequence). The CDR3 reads CSAWTSGVWAQYF. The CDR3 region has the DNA TGCAGTGCTTGGACTAGCGGGGTCTGGGCCCAGTACTTC.

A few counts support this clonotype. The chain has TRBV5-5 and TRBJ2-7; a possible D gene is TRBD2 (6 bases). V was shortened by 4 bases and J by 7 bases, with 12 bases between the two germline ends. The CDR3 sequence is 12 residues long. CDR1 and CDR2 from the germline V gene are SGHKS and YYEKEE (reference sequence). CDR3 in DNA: TGTGCCAGCAGCCAACTAGCCCCGGAGCAGTACTTC. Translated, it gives CASSQLAPEQYF.